This TCR beta chain was captured by sequencing in a study of blood T cell repertoires in COVID-19. Study overall: Sites across the United States, Italy and Spain contributed samples from acute and convalescent COVID-19. The cDNA or gDNA used as material had been derived from T cells, B-cell-depleted T cells, or PBMCs.

J lost 2 bases, V lost 4 bases, and 1 base had no gene match. The CDR3 is 14 amino acids. Germline V gene data show CDR1 as SGHVS and CDR2 as FQNEAQ. Original handling: It was from reference gene primer amplification that nucleated cell counts were estimated. Only in-frame clones appear in the TCRdb table, and some are missing; sequencing was by immunoSEQ multiplex PCR. V and J calls and clone size are those listed in that table; D and trimming were worked out from the DNA. The data contain some 67,000 clones, 90% of them seen just once; the ten biggest clones take up 5% to 6.5%. This rearrangement joins TRBV7-8 to TRBJ1-5, with 8 bases aligning to TRBD1. Specimen: peripheral blood. The TCR sequence derives from a woman aged 18-35 years with acute or convalescent COVID-19. CDR3 sequence: CASSSDRGNQPQHF. The CDR3, as DNA: TGTGCCAGCAGCTCGGACAGGGGCAATCAGCCCCAGCATTTT.